This is a list of T cell receptor beta chains from one sample in a study of beta chain features in type 1 diabetes. Measured with immunoSEQ multiplex PCR; TCRdb has only the in-frame clones, and not every one. Of 900,000 or so clones in the sample, 15% to 20% were seen once. What was sequenced was naive CD4+ T cells from blood. Every receptor here comes from a woman younger than 35 in good health. The CDR3 runs from the conserved cysteine through the conserved F or W. Fields, in order: V gene, J gene, D gene, clone size, CDR3 protein, CDR3 DNA. D genes are given only for firm matches. Clone size is given for some rows only: seen once, a few or many times, or a class if the clone is expanded.

V: TRBV29-1; J: TRBJ2-3; D: TRBD1; size: -; CDR3: CSGSGQGFVDTQYF; DNA: TGCAGCGGCTCGGGACAGGGTTTTGTAGATACGCAGTATTTT
V: TRBV28; J: TRBJ2-2; D: TRBD1; size: few; CDR3: CASTAGTGTLDIAGTGELFF; DNA: TGTGCCAGCACCGCGGGGACAGGGACCCTCGATATCGCGGGCACCGGGGAGCTGTTTTTT
V: TRBV6-6; J: TRBJ1-5; D: -; size: -; CDR3: CASSYSPGQSQPQHF; DNA: TGTGCCAGCAGTTACTCCCCAGGGCAGAGTCAACCCCAGCATTTT
V: TRBV4-1; J: TRBJ2-5; D: TRBD1; size: -; CDR3: CASSQQLQGTVSQETQYF; DNA: TGCGCCAGCAGCCAACAACTCCAAGGGACAGTAAGCCAAGAGACCCAGTACTTC
V: TRBV2; J: TRBJ2-6; D: -; size: -; CDR3: CASRGFSGANVLTF; DNA: TGTGCCAGCAGGGGCTTTTCTGGGGCCAACGTCCTGACTTTC
V: TRBV7-2; J: TRBJ1-1; D: -; size: -; CDR3: CASSGRQNPEAFF; DNA: TGTGCCAGCAGCGGAAGACAGAACCCTGAAGCTTTCTTT
V: TRBV10-3; J: TRBJ1-4; D: -; size: -; CDR3: CAISDYRGAGEKLFF; DNA: TGTGCCATCAGTGATTATCGGGGGGCAGGTGAAAAACTGTTTTTT
V: TRBV5-1; J: TRBJ2-3; D: TRBD2; size: few; CDR3: CASSPLSGRADTQYF; DNA: TGCGCCAGCAGCCCCCTTAGCGGGAGGGCAGATACGCAGTATTTT
V: TRBV19; J: TRBJ2-1; D: -; size: few; CDR3: CASSPGLLNEQFF; DNA: TGTGCCAGTAGTCCGGGACTGCTGAATGAGCAGTTCTTC
V: TRBV4-2; J: TRBJ2-5; D: TRBD2; size: -; CDR3: CASSHQRTASGQETQYF; DNA: TGTGCCAGCAGCCACCAAAGAACCGCTAGCGGACAAGAGACCCAGTACTTC
V: TRBV28; J: TRBJ2-5; D: -; size: few; CDR3: CASSFYGVTQETQYF; DNA: TGTGCCAGCAGTTTTTACGGTGTGACCCAAGAGACCCAGTACTTC
V: TRBV19; J: TRBJ2-3; D: -; size: few; CDR3: CASSIGQQEAFTDTQYF; DNA: TGTGCCAGTAGTATAGGTCAGCAAGAGGCCTTCACAGATACGCAGTATTTT